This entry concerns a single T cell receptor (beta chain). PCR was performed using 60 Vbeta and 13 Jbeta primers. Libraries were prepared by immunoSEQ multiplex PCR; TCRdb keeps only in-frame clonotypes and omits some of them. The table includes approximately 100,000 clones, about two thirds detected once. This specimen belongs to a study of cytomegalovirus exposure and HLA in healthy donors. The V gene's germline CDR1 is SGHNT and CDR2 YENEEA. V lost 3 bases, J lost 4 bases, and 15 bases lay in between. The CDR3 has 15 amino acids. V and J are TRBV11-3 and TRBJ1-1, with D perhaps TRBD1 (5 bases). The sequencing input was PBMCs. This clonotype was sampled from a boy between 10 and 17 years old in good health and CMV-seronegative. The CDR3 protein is CASSLQAGGITEAFF. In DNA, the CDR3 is TGTGCCAGCAGCTTGCAAGCCGGGGGGATCACTGAAGCTTTCTTT.